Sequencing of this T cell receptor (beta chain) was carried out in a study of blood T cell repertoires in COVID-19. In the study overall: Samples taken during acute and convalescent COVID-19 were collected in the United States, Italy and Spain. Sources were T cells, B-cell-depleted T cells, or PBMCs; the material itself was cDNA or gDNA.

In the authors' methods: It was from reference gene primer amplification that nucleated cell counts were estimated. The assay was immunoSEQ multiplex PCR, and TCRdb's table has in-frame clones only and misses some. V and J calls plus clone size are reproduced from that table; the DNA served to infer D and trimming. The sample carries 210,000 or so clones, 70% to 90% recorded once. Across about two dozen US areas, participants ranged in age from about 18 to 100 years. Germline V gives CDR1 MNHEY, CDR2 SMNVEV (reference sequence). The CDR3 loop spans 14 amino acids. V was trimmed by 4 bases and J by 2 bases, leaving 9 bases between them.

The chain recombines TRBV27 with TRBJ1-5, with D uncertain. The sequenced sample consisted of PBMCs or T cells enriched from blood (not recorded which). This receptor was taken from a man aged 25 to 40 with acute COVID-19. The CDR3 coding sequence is TGTGCCAGCAGTTCGTACCGCGGCAATCAGCCCCAGCATTTT. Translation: CASSSYRGNQPQHF.